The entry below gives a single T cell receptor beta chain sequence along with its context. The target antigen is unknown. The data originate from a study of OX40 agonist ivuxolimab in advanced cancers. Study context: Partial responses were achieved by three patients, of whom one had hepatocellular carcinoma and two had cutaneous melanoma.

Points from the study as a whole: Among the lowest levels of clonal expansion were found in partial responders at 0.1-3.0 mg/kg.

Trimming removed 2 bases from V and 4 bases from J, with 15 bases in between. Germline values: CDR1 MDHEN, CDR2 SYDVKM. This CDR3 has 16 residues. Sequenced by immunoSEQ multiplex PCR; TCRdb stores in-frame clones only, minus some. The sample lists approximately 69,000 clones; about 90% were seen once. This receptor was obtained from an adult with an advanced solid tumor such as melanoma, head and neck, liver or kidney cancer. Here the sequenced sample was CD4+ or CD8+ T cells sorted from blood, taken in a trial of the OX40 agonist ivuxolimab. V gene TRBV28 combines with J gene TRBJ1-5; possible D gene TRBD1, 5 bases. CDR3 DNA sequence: TGTGCCAGCAGTTTAGGGGGGACGGGAATAAATCAGCCCCAGCATTTT. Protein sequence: CASSLGGTGINQPQHF.